This TCR beta chain appears in the sequencing data of a study of cytomegalovirus exposure and HLA in healthy donors. Study overall: Of all 400 or so donors who were genotyped, roughly 81% belonged to the Caucasian-associated ancestry cluster. Study-wide results and limits: Common viral pathogens seemed, in a later analysis, to connect with several of the most significant clusters.

Although they were nominally healthy when sampled, donors likely had unrecorded immune exposures. As for this clone: Its antigen is not known.

PCR involved 60 Vbeta and 13 Jbeta primers. Original analysis: In a later analysis, of roughly 73 million unique beta chains, around 9.9 million appeared in at least two donors. Measured with immunoSEQ multiplex PCR; TCRdb has only the in-frame clones, and not every one. V and J calls and clone size come straight from that table; D and trimming were deduced from the DNA. The data show around 120,000 clones, 60% to 85% seen once. J gave up 4 bases and V 4 bases, and 2 bases lay outside the gene matches. The CDR3 has 14 residues. Germline CDR1 and CDR2: SGHRS and YFSETQ. The TCR originated in a woman aged 40 to 50 in good health and CMV-seropositive. The chain combines TRBV5-1 with TRBJ1-4; 9 positions match TRBD1. Sample: PBMCs. CDR3 region: CASSMTGGNEKLFF. DNA for the CDR3: TGCGCCAGCAGCATGACAGGGGGTAATGAAAAACTGTTTTTT.